The 3 T cell receptor beta chains below were found in one sample sequenced in a study of beta chain features in type 1 diabetes. Study-level results: There was a moderate but significant shortening of TCRB CDR3s in all four CD4+ subsets of Type 1 diabetes patients.

cDNA synthesis used the whole RNA isolate, giving expressed TCRB sequences. Generated by immunoSEQ multiplex PCR, the TCRdb table keeps only in-frame clones and is missing some. The sample yields hundreds of thousands of clones, over 12% seen once. Antigens for these TCRs are unknown. Sample: naive CD4+ T cells from blood. These receptors were collected from a man younger than 35 with type 1 diabetes.

This chain joins TRBV5-6 and TRBJ2-7, with a possible D match to TRBD1 (6 bases). Germline V CDR1 and CDR2: SGHDT, YYEEEE. This CDR3 region has 14 residues. V shed 2 bases and J shed 3 bases, with 12 bases lying between them. The DNA of the CDR3 is TGTGCCAGCAGCTTCCGGGACAACAACTACGAGCAGTACTTC. It is translated as CASSFRDNNYEQYF.

This clone was picked up a small number of times. Distinct nucleotide sequences in the sample also encode this CDR3. The chain links TRBV30 to TRBJ1-3; no clear D gene. The CDR3 runs to 13 residues. Germline V gene sequence: CDR1 GTSNPN, CDR2 SVGIG (reference sequence). Trimming took 0 bases from V and 1 from J, leaving 4 bases between them. The CDR3 DNA follows: TGTGCCTGGAGTGTACGATCTGGAAACACCATATATTTT. Translation: CAWSVRSGNTIYF.

The rearrangement joins TRBV9 to TRBJ2-4, with 11 bases fitting TRBD2. Germline CDR1 SGDLS, CDR2 YYNGEE. The V and J ends lost 3 bases and 6 bases, in that order; junction bases with no gene match: 11. This CDR3 has 17 amino acids. This CDR3 is CASSATSGSNRVNIQYF. CDR3 bases: TGTGCCAGCAGCGCAACTAGCGGGAGTAACAGGGTAAACATTCAGTACTTC.